A single sample is the source of the 2 T cell receptor beta chains below, sequenced in a study of blood T cells in healthy people across ages. PCR was performed a second time for about 6 to 11 cycles using a sample-barcoded 5' primer and a J-beta primer mix. TCRdb re-called the 5' RACE reads through MiXCR, storing one row per CDR3 protein. The table records about 970,000 distinct CDR3 sequences, roughly half of them present only once. Sequences were obtained from blood. All receptors come from a woman aged 55-69 years in good health.

This clonotype was seen only a few times. This chain links TRBV7-9 with TRBJ2-5; TRBD2 might be the D (5 bases). Germline assignment: CDR1 SEHNR and CDR2 FQNEAQ (reference sequence). The CDR3 extends over 16 amino acids. V lost 3 bases to trimming and J lost 1 base, with 15 bases between them. CDR3 nucleotides: TGTGCCAGCAGCTTTCCTTTTGGGAGCGGCCAAGAGACCCAGTACTTC. This gives the protein CASSFPFGSGQETQYF. The entire variable domain, with the rest obtained from reference TRBV7-9 and TRBJ2-5, is as follows: DTGVSQNPRHKITKRGQNVTFRCDPISEHNRLYWYRQTLGQGPEFLTYFQNEAQLEKSRLLSDRFSAERPKGSFSTLEIQRTEQGDSAMYLCASSFPFGSGQETQYFGPGTRLLVL.

The J gene is TRBJ2-7, the V gene TRBV20-1, with D unclear. From germline, CDR1 is DFQATT and CDR2 SNEGSKA (reference sequence). The germline V and J ends were trimmed by 0 bases and 3 bases, with 15 bases remaining between them. The CDR3 is made up of 15 amino acids. CDR3: CSARDRVRASYEQYF. CDR3 DNA: TGCAGTGCTAGAGATCGGGTACGGGCGAGCTACGAGCAGTACTTC.